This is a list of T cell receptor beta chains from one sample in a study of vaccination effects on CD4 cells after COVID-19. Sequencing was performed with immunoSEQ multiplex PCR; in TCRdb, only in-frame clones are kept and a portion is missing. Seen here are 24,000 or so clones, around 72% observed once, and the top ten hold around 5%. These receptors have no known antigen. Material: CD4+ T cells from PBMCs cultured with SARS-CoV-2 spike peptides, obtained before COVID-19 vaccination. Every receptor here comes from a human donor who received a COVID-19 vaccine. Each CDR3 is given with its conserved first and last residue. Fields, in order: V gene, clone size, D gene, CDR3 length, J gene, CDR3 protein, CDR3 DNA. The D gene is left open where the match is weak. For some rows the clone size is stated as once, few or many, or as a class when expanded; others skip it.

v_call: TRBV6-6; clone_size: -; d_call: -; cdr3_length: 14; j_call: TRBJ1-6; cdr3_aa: CASSASYYNSPLHF; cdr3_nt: TGTGCCAGCAGTGCCAGTTACTATAATTCACCCCTCCACTTT
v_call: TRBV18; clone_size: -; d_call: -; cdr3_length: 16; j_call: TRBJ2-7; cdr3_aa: CASSPQSSSDAHEQYF; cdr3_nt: TGTGCCAGCTCACCTCAGTCTAGCTCAGATGCCCACGAGCAGTACTTC
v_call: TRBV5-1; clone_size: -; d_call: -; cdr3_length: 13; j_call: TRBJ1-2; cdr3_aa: CASSPRDTYGYTF; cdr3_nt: TGCGCCAGCAGTCCCAGGGATACCTATGGCTACACCTTC
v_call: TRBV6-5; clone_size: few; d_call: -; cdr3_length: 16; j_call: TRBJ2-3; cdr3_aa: CASSYSVSRLTDTQYF; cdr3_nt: TGTGCCAGCAGTTACTCGGTGTCGCGCCTCACAGATACGCAGTATTTT
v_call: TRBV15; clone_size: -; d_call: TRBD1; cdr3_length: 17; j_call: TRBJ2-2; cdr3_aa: CATSRPGQVPNTGELFF; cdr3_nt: TGTGCCACCAGCAGACCGGGACAGGTCCCGAACACCGGGGAGCTGTTTTTT
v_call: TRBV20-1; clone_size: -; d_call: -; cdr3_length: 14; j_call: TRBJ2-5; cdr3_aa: CSASPRRQQETQYF; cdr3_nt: TGCAGTGCCAGTCCTCGACGGCAGCAAGAGACCCAGTACTTC
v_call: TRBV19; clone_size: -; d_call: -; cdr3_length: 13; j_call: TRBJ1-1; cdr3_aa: CASSIDYNTEAFF; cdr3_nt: TGTGCCAGTAGTATAGACTATAACACTGAAGCTTTCTTT
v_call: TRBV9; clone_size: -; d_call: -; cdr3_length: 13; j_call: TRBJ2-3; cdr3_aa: CASSVGGTDTQYF; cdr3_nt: TGTGCCAGCAGCGTAGGGGGCACAGATACGCAGTATTTT
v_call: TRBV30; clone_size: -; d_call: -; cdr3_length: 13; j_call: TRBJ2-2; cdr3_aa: CAWSFSVSGELFF; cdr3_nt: TGTGCCTGGAGTTTTAGCGTGTCCGGGGAGCTGTTTTTT
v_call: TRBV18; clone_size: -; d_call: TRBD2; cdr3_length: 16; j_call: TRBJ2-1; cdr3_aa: CASSPTGTSGSNEQFF; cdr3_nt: TGTGCCAGCTCACCCACCGGGACTAGCGGGAGCAATGAGCAGTTCTTC
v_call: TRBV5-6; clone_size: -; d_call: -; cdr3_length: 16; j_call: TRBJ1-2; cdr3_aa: CASTSVWGSDYYGYTF; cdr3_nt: TGTGCCAGCACCTCAGTATGGGGCTCGGACTACTATGGCTACACCTTC
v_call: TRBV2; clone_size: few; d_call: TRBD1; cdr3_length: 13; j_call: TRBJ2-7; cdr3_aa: CASRTGDTYEQYF; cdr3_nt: TGTGCCAGCCGGACAGGGGATACCTACGAGCAGTACTTC
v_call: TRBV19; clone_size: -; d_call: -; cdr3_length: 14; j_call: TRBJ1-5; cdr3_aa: CASRAPGLGQPQHF; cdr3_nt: TGTGCCAGTAGGGCCCCGGGGTTAGGACAGCCCCAGCATTTT
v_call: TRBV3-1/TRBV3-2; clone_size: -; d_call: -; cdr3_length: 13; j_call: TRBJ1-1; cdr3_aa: CASSPDINTEAFF; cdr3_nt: TGTGCCAGCAGCCCGGACATTAACACTGAAGCTTTCTTT
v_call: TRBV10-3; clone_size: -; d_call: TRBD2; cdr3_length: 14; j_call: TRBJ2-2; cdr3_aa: CAISPSGADGELFF; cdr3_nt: TGTGCCATCAGCCCTAGCGGGGCTGACGGGGAGCTGTTTTTT
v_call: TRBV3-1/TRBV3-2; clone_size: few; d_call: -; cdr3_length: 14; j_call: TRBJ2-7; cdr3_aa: CASSHPQGSYEQYF; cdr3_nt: TGTGCCAGCAGCCATCCACAAGGGTCCTACGAGCAGTACTTC
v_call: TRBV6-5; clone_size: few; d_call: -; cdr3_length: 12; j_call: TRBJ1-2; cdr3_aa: CASSLGAYGYTF; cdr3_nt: TGTGCCAGCAGCCTTGGCGCCTATGGCTACACCTTC
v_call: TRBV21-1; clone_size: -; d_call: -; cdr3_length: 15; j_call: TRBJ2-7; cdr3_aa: CASRHTSGRASEQYF; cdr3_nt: TGTGCCAGCAGACACACTAGCGGGAGGGCCTCCGAGCAGTACTTC
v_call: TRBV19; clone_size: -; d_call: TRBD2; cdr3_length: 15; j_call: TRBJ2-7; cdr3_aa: CASSIVGGGRNEQYF; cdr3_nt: TGTGCCAGTAGTATTGTTGGGGGGGGGAGGAACGAGCAGTACTTC
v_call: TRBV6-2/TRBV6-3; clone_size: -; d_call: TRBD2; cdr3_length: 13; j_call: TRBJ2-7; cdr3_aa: CASSPGTISEQYF; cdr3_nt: TGTGCCAGCAGCCCCGGGACTATCAGCGAGCAGTACTTC
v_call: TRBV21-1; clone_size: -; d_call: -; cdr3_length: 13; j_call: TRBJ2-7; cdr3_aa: CASVLDRIHEQYF; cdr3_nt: TGTGCCAGCGTTCTGGACAGGATCCACGAGCAGTACTTC
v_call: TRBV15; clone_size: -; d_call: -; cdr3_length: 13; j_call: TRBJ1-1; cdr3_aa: CATSRDPGLEAFF; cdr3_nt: TGTGCCACCAGCAGAGATCCGGGACTTGAAGCTTTCTTT
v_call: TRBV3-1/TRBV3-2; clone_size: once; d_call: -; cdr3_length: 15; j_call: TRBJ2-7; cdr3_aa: CASSQDSLAWYEQYF; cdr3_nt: TGTGCCAGCAGCCAAGATTCACTAGCCTGGTACGAGCAGTACTTC
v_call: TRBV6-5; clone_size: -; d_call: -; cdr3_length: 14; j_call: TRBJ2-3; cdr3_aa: CASSYSTGTDTQYF; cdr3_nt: TGTGCCAGCAGTTACTCGACCGGGACAGATACGCAGTATTTT
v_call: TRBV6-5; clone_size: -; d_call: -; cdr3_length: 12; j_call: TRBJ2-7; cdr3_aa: CASAPSPYEQYF; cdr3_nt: TGTGCCTCAGCACCCTCTCCCTACGAGCAGTACTTC
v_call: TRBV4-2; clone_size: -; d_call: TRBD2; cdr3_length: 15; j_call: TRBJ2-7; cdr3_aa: CASSHGTSGPYEQYF; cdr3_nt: TGTGCCAGCAGCCACGGGACTAGCGGACCCTACGAGCAGTACTTC
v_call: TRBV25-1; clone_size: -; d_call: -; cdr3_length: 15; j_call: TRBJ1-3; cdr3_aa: CASSQRRGSGNTIYF; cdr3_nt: TGTGCCAGCAGTCAACGCAGGGGATCTGGAAACACCATATATTTT
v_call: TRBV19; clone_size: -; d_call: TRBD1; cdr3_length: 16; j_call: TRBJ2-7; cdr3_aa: CASTPRAGQGTYEQYF; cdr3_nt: TGTGCCAGTACCCCCCGCGCGGGACAGGGGACCTACGAGCAGTACTTC
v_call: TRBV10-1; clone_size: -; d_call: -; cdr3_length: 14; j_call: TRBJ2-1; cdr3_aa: CAMPGIASYNEQFF; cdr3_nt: TGCGCCATGCCAGGTATAGCTAGCTACAATGAGCAGTTCTTC
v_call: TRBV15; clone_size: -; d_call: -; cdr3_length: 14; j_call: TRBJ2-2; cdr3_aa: CATSRQGYTGELFF; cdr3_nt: TGTGCCACCAGCAGACAGGGGTATACCGGGGAGCTGTTTTTT
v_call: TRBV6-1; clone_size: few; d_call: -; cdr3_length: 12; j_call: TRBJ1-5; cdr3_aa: CASRREDQPQHF; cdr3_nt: TGTGCCAGCAGGAGGGAAGATCAGCCCCAGCATTTT
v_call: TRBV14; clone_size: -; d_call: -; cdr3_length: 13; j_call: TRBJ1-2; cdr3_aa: CASSQDSSYGYTF; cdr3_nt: TGTGCCAGCAGCCAGGATAGTTCCTATGGCTACACCTTC
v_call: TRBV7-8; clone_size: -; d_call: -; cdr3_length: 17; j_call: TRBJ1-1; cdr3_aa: CASSLAGIGVAATEAFF; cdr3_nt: TGTGCCAGCAGCTTAGCCGGGATCGGGGTGGCCGCCACTGAAGCTTTCTTT
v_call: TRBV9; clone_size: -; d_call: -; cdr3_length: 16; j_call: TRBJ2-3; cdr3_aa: CASSGGTSRITDTQYF; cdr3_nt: TGTGCCAGCAGCGGAGGGACCTCACGAATAACAGATACGCAGTATTTT
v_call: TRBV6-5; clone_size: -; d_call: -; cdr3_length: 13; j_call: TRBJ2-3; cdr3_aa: CASSAHSTDTQYF; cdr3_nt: TGTGCCAGCAGCGCGCATAGCACAGATACGCAGTATTTT